The source of this TCR beta chain is a study of blood T cell repertoires in COVID-19. On the study more broadly: Specimens from acute and convalescent COVID-19 originated in the United States, Italy and Spain.

Patients of the Seattle cohort, enrolled during active infection, were followed longitudinally. Original handling: Amplification of reference gene primers provided the estimated nucleated cell counts. Data came from immunoSEQ multiplex PCR; TCRdb stores just in-frame clones and leaves some out. That table supplies the V and J calls and clone size; D and trimming were determined from the DNA. The sample includes 150,000 to 200,000 clones, 80% to 85% of them seen just once. The CDR3 runs to 13 residues. Per germline, CDR1 KGHSH and CDR2 LQKENI. Trimming removed 6 bases from V and 1 base from J; junction bases left unmatched: 1.

Sequencing was carried out using peripheral blood. The TCR sequence derives from a woman aged 80 or over with COVID-19, enrolled during active disease. This rearrangement joins TRBV18 to TRBJ2-5; 8 nucleotides agree with TRBD1. The CDR3 DNA sequence: TGTGCCAGCTCCGGGACAGGCCAAGAGACCCAGTACTTC. This sequence encodes CASSGTGQETQYF. Full variable domain (remainder filled in from reference TRBV18 and TRBJ2-5): NAGVMQNPRHLVRRRGQEARLRCSPMKGHSHVYWYRQLPEEGLKFMVYLQKENIIDESGMPKERFSAEFPKEGPSILRIQQVVRGDSAAYFCASSGTGQETQYFGPGTRLLVL.